This T cell receptor beta chain was sequenced during a study of spatial heterogeneity in lung cancer. Background on the study: Raw-read counts averaged over ten per unique TCR and UMI combination.

As to time point: blood at routine non-recurrence follow-up after resection. TCR cDNA molecules each carried a unique molecular identifier. TCRdb recomputed calls from the 5' RACE reads with MiXCR, one row per CDR3 protein. The table has about 27,000 distinct CDR3 sequences, over 5% seen once. To note about this clonotype: Just one base apart from a much larger clone, this may be a read error.

This CDR3 has 12 residues. The V segment lost 2 bases and the J segment 10 bases; nucleotides outside the gene matches: 4. Germline assignment: CDR1 LNHDA and CDR2 SQIVND (reference sequence). This chain uses TRBV19 with TRBJ1-2; 7 nucleotides align to TRBD1. The material was PBMCs, obtained at follow-up. This clonotype originated in a female donor with early-stage non-small cell lung cancer. DNA of the CDR3: TGTGCCAGTAGTATACGACAGGGTGACTACACCTTC. Amino acid sequence: CASSIRQGDYTF.